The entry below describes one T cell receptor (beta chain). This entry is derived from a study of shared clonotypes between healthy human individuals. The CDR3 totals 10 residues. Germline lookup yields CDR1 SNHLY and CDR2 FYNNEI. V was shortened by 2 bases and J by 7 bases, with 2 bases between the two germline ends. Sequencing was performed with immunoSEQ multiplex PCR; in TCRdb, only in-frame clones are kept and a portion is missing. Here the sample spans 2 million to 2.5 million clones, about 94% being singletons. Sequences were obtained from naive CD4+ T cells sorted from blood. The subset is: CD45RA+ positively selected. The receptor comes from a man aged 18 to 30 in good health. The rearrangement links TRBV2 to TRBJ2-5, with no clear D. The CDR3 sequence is CASSELTQYF. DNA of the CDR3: TGTGCCAGCAGTGAACTGACCCAGTACTTC.